Shown below are 9 T cell receptor beta chains from a single sample sequenced in a study of blood T cell repertoires in COVID-19. This table comes from immunoSEQ multiplex PCR, and its TCRdb copy is limited to in-frame clones, with some not included. The sample shows roughly 150,000 clones, 86% of them seen only once. Sequencing was done on a sample of PBMCs or T cells enriched from blood (not recorded which). All receptors come from a man aged 45 to 65 who had recovered from COVID-19.

The genes are TRBV7-6 and TRBJ2-2; 7 bases map to TRBD2. CDR1 and CDR2 from the germline V gene are SGHVS and FNYEAQ. The CDR3 loop spans 17 amino acids. V gave up 5 bases and J gave up 1 base; unmatched junction bases: 10. The CDR3 reads CASSEDAPGGNTGELFF. As DNA, the CDR3 is TGTGCCAGCAGCGAAGATGCTCCGGGAGGGAACACCGGGGAGCTGTTTTTT.

This sequence joins TRBV5-6 and TRBJ2-3, with TRBD2 matching over 10 bases. Germline-derived CDR1 and CDR2 are SGHDT and YYEEEE. The trim removed 4 bases at V and 4 bases at J, leaving 9 bases unmatched. The CDR3 contains 16 residues. CDR3 nucleotides: TGTGCCAGCAGCACGGAGCGGGGGGGCCTCCCAGATACGCAGTATTTT. Its protein product is CASSTERGGLPDTQYF.

The J gene is TRBJ2-3, the V gene TRBV4-1; D remains ambiguous. The CDR3 is made up of 16 amino acids. Per germline, CDR1 MGHRA and CDR2 YSYEKL. Between the trimmed V and J ends, which lost 1 base and 4 bases, there was a span of 15 bases. CDR3 loop: CASSQAVLFSPDTQYF. CDR3 sequence (DNA): TGCGCCAGCAGCCAAGCGGTTCTTTTTTCCCCAGATACGCAGTATTTT.

The V call is TRBV25-1, the J call TRBJ1-3, with a possible D match to TRBD1 (6 bases). Germline values: CDR1 MGHDK, CDR2 SYGVNS. CDR3 length equals 15 residues. V dropped 1 base and J dropped 6 bases, with 13 bases sitting between them. The DNA of the CDR3 is TGTGCCAGCAGTGAATGGACAGCCCGGGAAAACACCATATATTTT. As protein: CASSEWTARENTIYF.

Written as DNA, the CDR3 is TGTGCCAGCAGCTTGACTAGCGGGGGGGCAGAGACCCAGTACTTC. It encodes CASSLTSGGAETQYF. The chain couples TRBV7-9 to TRBJ2-5; 14 bases are a match to TRBD2. Germline CDR1 is SEHNR and CDR2 is FQNEAQ (reference sequence). The V and J ends lost 3 bases and 4 bases, in that order; junction bases with no gene match: 1. CDR3 length equals 15 residues.

The chain is built from TRBV6-1 and TRBJ2-5, with D perhaps TRBD2 (6 bases). The CDR3 has 14 residues. V was shortened by 1 base and J by 7 bases, with 13 bases between the two germline ends. Germline CDR1 reads MNHNS; CDR2 reads SASEGT. The CDR3 sequence is CASSEDPGRGTQYF. The DNA for the CDR3 is TGTGCCAGCAGTGAAGACCCAGGGCGGGGGACCCAGTACTTC.

V usage is TRBV15 and J usage is TRBJ1-3, with D hard to call. V lost 5 bases, J lost 0 bases, and 11 bases lay in between. CDR1 LNHNV and CDR2 YYDKDF come from the germline V gene (reference sequence). There are 15 residues in the CDR3. The CDR3 sequence is CATSERMISGNTIYF. The CDR3 DNA sequence: TGTGCCACCAGCGAGCGGATGATCTCTGGAAACACCATATATTTT.

Comments on this clone: Other nucleotide sequences from this sample produce the same CDR3. The chain combines TRBV3-1 (or the pseudogene TRBV3-2) with TRBJ1-2, with 9 positions matching TRBD1. CDR3 length: 15 residues. Germline CDR1 and CDR2: LGHDT and YNNKEL (reference sequence). J was trimmed by 1 base and V by 3 bases; bases with no gene match: 3. The chain's CDR3 is CASSHLGQGNYGYTF. In nucleotides, the CDR3 is TGTGCCAGCAGCCATCTGGGACAGGGTAACTATGGCTACACCTTC.

J is TRBJ1-5 and V is TRBV6-5; perhaps TRBD1 as D (5 bases). The germline gives CDR1 MNHEY, CDR2 SVGAGI. V gave up 0 bases and J gave up 6 bases, with 15 bases separating them. The CDR3 consists of 16 residues. CDR3 sequence reads: CASSYSSGGAPQPQHF. The CDR3 coding sequence is TGTGCCAGCAGTTACTCGAGTGGAGGGGCCCCTCAGCCCCAGCATTTT.